This T cell receptor beta chain was sequenced for a study of tumor-infiltrating lymphocytes in glioblastoma multiforme. Multiple V-beta primers and a C-beta primer amplified TCRB from RNA. TCRdb reprocessed the multiplex PCR reads with MiXCR, giving one entry per CDR3 protein. The sample carries about 15,000 distinct CDR3 sequences, about 67% recorded once. V lost 5 bases and J lost 8, with 25 bases in between. The CDR3 extends over 17 amino acids. The source material was brain tumor tissue. The chain is built from TRBV12-3 or TRBV12-4 and TRBJ2-1; D possibly corresponds to TRBD2 (7 bases). The sequence was obtained from a male donor with glioblastoma. CDR3 coding DNA: TGTGCCAGCAGTCCCGGCTGGACTAGGGGGTCGGGCGATGAGCAGTTCTTC. It specifies CASSPGWTRGSGDEQFF.